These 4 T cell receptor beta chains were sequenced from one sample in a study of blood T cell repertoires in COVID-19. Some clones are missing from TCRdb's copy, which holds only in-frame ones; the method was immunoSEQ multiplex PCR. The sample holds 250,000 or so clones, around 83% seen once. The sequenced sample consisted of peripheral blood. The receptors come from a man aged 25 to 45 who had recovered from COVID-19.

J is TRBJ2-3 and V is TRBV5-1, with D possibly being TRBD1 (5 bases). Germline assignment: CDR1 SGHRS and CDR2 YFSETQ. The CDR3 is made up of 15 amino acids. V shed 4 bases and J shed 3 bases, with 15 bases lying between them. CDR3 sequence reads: CASSPQGLITDTQYF. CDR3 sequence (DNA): TGCGCCAGCAGCCCGCAGGGCCTGATTACAGATACGCAGTATTTT. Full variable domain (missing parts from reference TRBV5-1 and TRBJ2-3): KAGVTQTPRYLIKTRGQQVTLSCSPISGHRSVSWYQQTPGQGLQFLFEYFSETQRNKGNFPGRFSGRQFSNSRSEMNVSTLELGDSALYLCASSPQGLITDTQYFGPGTRLTVL.

The CDR3 loop is CASSRTAKDSKETQYF. CDR3 in DNA: TGTGCCAGCAGCCGGACAGCCAAGGATTCTAAAGAGACCCAGTACTTC. The chain uses TRBV5-4 and TRBJ2-5, with D perhaps matching TRBD1 (6 bases). The germline V gene has CDR1 SGHNT and CDR2 YYREEE (reference sequence). V lost 4 bases, J lost 3 bases, and 19 bases lay in between. This CDR3 has 16 amino acids.

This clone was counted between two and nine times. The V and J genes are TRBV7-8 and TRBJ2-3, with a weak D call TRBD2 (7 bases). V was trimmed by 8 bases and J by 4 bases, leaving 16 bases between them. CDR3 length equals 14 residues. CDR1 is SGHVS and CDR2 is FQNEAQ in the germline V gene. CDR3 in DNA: TGTGCCAGCGGACGGGGGGCAGTGGCAGATACGCAGTATTTT. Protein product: CASGRGAVADTQYF.

The CDR3 DNA sequence: TGTGCCAGCAGATTGACACATAACTATGGCTACACCTTC. As protein: CASRLTHNYGYTF. The chain has TRBV6-5 and TRBJ1-2; D is undetermined. The CDR3 has 13 residues. Germline-derived CDR1 and CDR2 are MNHEY and SVGAGI. Trimming shortened V by 6 bases and J by 1 base, and 9 bases separated the two germline ends.